This T cell receptor (beta chain) was sequenced for a study of T cells in Graves' hyperthyroidism and ophthalmopathy. Study conclusions and caveats: Separation of ophthalmopathy from stable hyperthyroidism was achieved by a 13 V-J model.

The TCR beta CDR3 regions underwent amplification using RNA transcripts as the source. Using the HTBI primer set, a first-round RT-PCR was run on the TCR CDR3. MiXCR, applied by TCRdb to the multiplex PCR reads, yields one record per CDR3 protein. Of a few hundred thousand distinct CDR3 sequences listed, approximately 14% are singletons. When ophthalmopathy did not progress within 18 months, Graves' hyperthyroidism was considered stable. The germline CDR1 and CDR2 sequences are SGHDT and YYEEEE. The CDR3 is 16 residues long. V lost 2 bases and J lost 3, with 16 bases in between. With regard to this clonotype: The antigen remains unidentified.

Sequenced material: blood. The receptor comes from a woman in her twenties or thirties with Graves' hyperthyroidism. The chain combines TRBV5-6 with TRBJ2-3, with a tentative D call TRBD1 (6 bases). CDR3 sequence: CASSLLRAGVTDTQYF. The CDR3 DNA sequence: TGTGCCAGCAGCTTATTGCGAGCAGGGGTTACAGATACGCAGTATTTT.